The 19 T cell receptor beta chains below all came from one sample that was sequenced in a study of cytomegalovirus exposure and HLA in healthy donors. This PCR relied on a set of 60 Vbeta primers and 13 Jbeta primers. Assay used: immunoSEQ multiplex PCR; TCRdb lists only in-frame clones, some missing. This sample has fewer than 65,000 clones, with roughly 70% found just once. Sequenced: PBMCs. These TCRs come from a man in his fifties or sixties in good health and CMV-seronegative.

This clone showed up just a few times. This chain connects TRBV11-3 to TRBJ2-2, with no clear D. The CDR3 covers 13 residues. Deletions cut 1 base from V and 5 bases from J, with 5 bases between. The V gene's germline CDR1 is SGHNT and CDR2 YENEEA. The CDR3 is CASSLVPTGELFF. The CDR3, as DNA: TGTGCCAGCAGCTTAGTTCCGACCGGGGAGCTGTTTTTT.

The chain recombines TRBV7-9 with TRBJ2-3, with 13 bases that match TRBD2. This CDR3 has 18 amino acids. From germline, CDR1 is SEHNR and CDR2 FQNEAQ (reference sequence). Trimming at V came to 5 bases and at J to 0 bases, leaving 8 bases not matched to a gene. CDR3 coding DNA: TGTGCCAGCAGCGAAACTAGCGGGGGGGCCCGAAGCACAGATACGCAGTATTTT. Translated: CASSETSGGARSTDTQYF.

This chain links TRBV6-5 with TRBJ1-3; D gene unclear. The CDR3 runs to 14 residues. CDR1 is MNHEY and CDR2 is SVGAGI in the germline V gene. V gave up 5 bases and J gave up 0 bases, with 8 bases separating them. The DNA for the CDR3 is TGTGCCAGCAGTACGTTCTACTCTGGAAACACCATATATTTT. This codes for CASSTFYSGNTIYF.

This clone showed up just a few times. The rearrangement joins TRBV29-1 to TRBJ2-3, with 7 positions matching TRBD1. The germline V gene has CDR1 SQVTM and CDR2 ANQGSEA. This CDR3 comprises 13 residues. Trimming at V came to 8 bases and at J to 2 bases, leaving 7 bases not matched to a gene. The CDR3 loop reads CSFTTGNTDTQYF. CDR3 sequence (DNA): TGCAGCTTCACGACAGGGAACACAGATACGCAGTATTTT.

The V call is TRBV6-1, the J call TRBJ2-3; TRBD2 matches at 11 bases. This CDR3 spans 15 amino acids. CDR1 and CDR2 (germline): MNHNS, SASEGT. V shed 6 bases and J 4 bases; nucleotides not matched to a gene: 6. Written as DNA, the CDR3 is TGTGCCAGCAGCCAAATAGCGGGGGGGCCAGATACGCAGTATTTT. Its protein is CASSQIAGGPDTQYF.

This chain connects TRBV9 to TRBJ1-1; D remains ambiguous. Germline V gene sequence: CDR1 SGDLS, CDR2 YYNGEE. CDR3 length: 11 residues. V lost 7 bases to trimming and J lost 4 bases, with 8 bases between them. The CDR3 protein is CASGGSTEAFF. Written as DNA, the CDR3 is TGTGCCAGCGGTGGGAGCACTGAAGCTTTCTTT.

This clone was counted between two and nine times. The V and J genes are TRBV19 and TRBJ2-7; TRBD2 might be the D (6 bases). This CDR3 comprises 12 residues. Between the trimmed V and J ends, which lost 8 bases and 2 bases, there was a span of 10 bases. Germline V gene lookup returns CDR1 LNHDA and CDR2 SQIVND (reference sequence). This CDR3 reads CASSGLAYEQYF. The CDR3 nucleotides read TGTGCCAGTTCGGGACTCGCCTACGAGCAGTACTTC.

A few counts support this clone. V gene TRBV7-9 combines with J gene TRBJ1-2; 9 nucleotides agree with TRBD1. CDR3 length: 17 residues. Trimming cost V 4 bases and J 3 bases; bases outside gene matches: 12. The germline V gene encodes CDR1 SEHNR and CDR2 FQNEAQ (reference sequence). The CDR3, as DNA: TGTGCCAGCAGCTCACAGGGGGCGCCGGTCACAGACTATGGCTACACCTTC. Amino acids: CASSSQGAPVTDYGYTF. The variable domain in full, completed from reference TRBV7-9 and TRBJ1-2, reads DTGVSQNPRHKITKRGQNVTFRCDPISEHNRLYWYRQTLGQGPEFLTYFQNEAQLEKSRLLSDRFSAERPKGSFSTLEIQRTEQGDSAMYLCASSSQGAPVTDYGYTFGSGTRLTVV.

J is TRBJ2-7 and V is TRBV10-3; the match to TRBD1 covers 7 bases. This CDR3 is built from 15 residues. Germline assignment: CDR1 ENHRY and CDR2 SYGVKD. V shed 2 bases and J 1 base; nucleotides not matched to a gene: 5. The CDR3 bases are TGTGCCATCAGTGAGACCCGGGACAGATCCTACGAGCAGTACTTC. As protein: CAISETRDRSYEQYF.

The V and J genes are TRBV5-4 and TRBJ2-3, with D unclear. Trimming took 3 bases from V and 4 from J, leaving 12 bases between them. Looked up from germline, CDR1 is SGHNT and CDR2 is YYREEE (reference sequence). This CDR3 is 14 amino acids long. CDR3 sequence: CASSSISSADTQYF. As DNA, the CDR3 is TGTGCCAGCAGCTCAATAAGTTCGGCAGATACGCAGTATTTT.

CDR3 residues: CASRRTGTGYSPLHF. The CDR3 DNA reads TGTGCCAGCAGGAGGACCGGGACAGGGTATTCACCCCTCCACTTT. This rearrangement joins TRBV6-5 to TRBJ1-6; 9 nucleotides match TRBD1. The CDR3 sequence is 15 residues long. Germline V gives CDR1 MNHEY, CDR2 SVGAGI. The V gene end was trimmed by 6 bases and the J gene end by 8 bases; junction bases not matched to a gene: 8.

The rearrangement uses TRBV13 and TRBJ2-7; no clear D gene. Trimming took 5 bases from V and 0 from J, leaving 20 bases between them. Per the germline V gene, CDR1 is PRHDT and CDR2 is FYEKMQ (reference sequence). This CDR3 contains 17 residues. CDR3 amino acids: CASSAPRIPGSSYEQYF. DNA of the CDR3: TGTGCCAGCAGCGCTCCCCGGATACCAGGTAGCTCCTACGAGCAGTACTTC.

There are a few counts of this clone. The rearrangement links TRBV10-3 to TRBJ1-1; tentatively, D is TRBD1 (5 bases). CDR1 and CDR2 (germline): ENHRY, SYGVKD. The V gene lost 3 bases and the J gene lost 1 base, with 9 bases spanning the gap. The CDR3 length is 14 residues. The CDR3 reads CAISDRGKNTEAFF. The CDR3 region has the DNA TGTGCCATCAGTGACCGGGGGAAGAACACTGAAGCTTTCTTT.

The chain couples TRBV7-9 to TRBJ1-1, with 7 nucleotides matching TRBD1. The length of the CDR3 is 15 residues. J lost 4 bases, V lost 6 bases, and 11 bases had no gene match. CDR1 and CDR2 from the germline V gene are SEHNR and FQNEAQ (reference sequence). CDR3 amino acids: CASRPGGGMGTEAFF. The CDR3 bases are TGTGCCAGCAGGCCTGGAGGGGGCATGGGCACTGAAGCTTTCTTT. The whole variable domain, filled in from reference TRBV7-9 and TRBJ1-1, reads DTGVSQNPRHKITKRGQNVTFRCDPISEHNRLYWYRQTLGQGPEFLTYFQNEAQLEKSRLLSDRFSAERPKGSFSTLEIQRTEQGDSAMYLCASRPGGGMGTEAFFGQGTRLTVV.

The rearrangement uses TRBV12-5 and TRBJ1-5, with D possibly matching TRBD1 (5 bases). V was pared by 6 bases and J by 1 base, with 7 bases between. The germline V gene encodes CDR1 LGHNT and CDR2 FRNRAP. The CDR3 has 13 residues. The CDR3 spells CASGGQSNQPQHF. CDR3 nucleotides: TGTGCTAGTGGGGGGCAGAGCAATCAGCCCCAGCATTTT.

The chain links TRBV2 to TRBJ1-5; D gene ambiguous. The CDR3 length is 14 residues. V dropped 5 bases and J dropped 0 bases, with 8 bases sitting between them. Germline-derived CDR1 and CDR2 are SNHLY and FYNNEI. The CDR3 region is CASSPAVSNQPQHF. For the CDR3, the DNA is TGTGCCAGCAGTCCAGCGGTTAGCAATCAGCCCCAGCATTTT.

The chain couples TRBV21-1 to TRBJ1-5. TRBV21-1 is deemed a pseudogene. The CDR3 contains 19 residues. Here the CDR3 DNA reads TGTGCCAGCAGCAACGCCCCGGGGTGCAGGCTGTATAGCAATCAGCCCCAGCATTTT. Translating it yields CASSNAPGCRLYSNQPQHF.

The chain recombines TRBV27 with TRBJ1-5; D possibly corresponds to TRBD1 (6 bases). V lost 2 bases and J lost 1, with 12 bases in between. CDR3 length: 16 residues. The V gene's germline CDR1 is MNHEY and CDR2 SMNVEV (reference sequence). The CDR3, as DNA: TGTGCCAGCAGTTTAGACTTCAGGGGAAGCAATCAGCCCCAGCATTTT. Encoded protein: CASSLDFRGSNQPQHF.

This chain connects TRBV9 to TRBJ1-1, with D perhaps TRBD1 (6 bases). V gave up 0 bases and J gave up 7 bases, with 13 bases separating them. Germline loops: CDR1 SGDLS, CDR2 YYNGEE. This CDR3 comprises 14 residues. In nucleotides, the CDR3 is TGTGCCAGCAGCGTAGGGGCGGGGGCCTTTGAAGCTTTCTTT. Translation gives CASSVGAGAFEAFF.